The next 24 T cell receptor beta chains were all read from a single sample in a study of cytomegalovirus exposure and HLA in healthy donors. The primer mix had 60 Vbeta and 13 Jbeta primers. Assay used: immunoSEQ multiplex PCR; TCRdb lists only in-frame clones, some missing. The table has 100,000 to 150,000 clones, about two thirds seen once; the top ten hold 6.6%. What was sequenced was PBMCs. These TCRs come from a man between 35 and 55 years old in good health and CMV-seropositive.

V usage is TRBV5-1 and J usage is TRBJ2-5, with D uncertain. Trimming shortened V by 7 bases and J by 7 bases, and 14 bases separated the two germline ends. This CDR3 is built from 12 residues. CDR1 is SGHRS, CDR2 YFSETQ, per germline. CDR3 DNA sequence: TGCGCCAGCTACTTTTCTACGGGGACCCAGTACTTC. This gives the protein CASYFSTGTQYF. The whole variable domain, filled in from reference TRBV5-1 and TRBJ2-5, reads KAGVTQTPRYLIKTRGQQVTLSCSPISGHRSVSWYQQTPGQGLQFLFEYFSETQRNKGNFPGRFSGRQFSNSRSEMNVSTLELGDSALYLCASYFSTGTQYFGPGTRLLVL.

The rearrangement uses TRBV5-6 and TRBJ2-3; D is perhaps TRBD1 (6 bases). CDR1 is SGHDT, CDR2 YYEEEE, per germline. The V end was cut by 1 base, the J end by 8 bases, with 11 bases between. The CDR3 spans 13 residues. The CDR3 sequence is CASSLFLGGTQYF. CDR3 DNA sequence: TGTGCCAGCAGCTTGTTCCTAGGGGGTACGCAGTATTTT. The variable domain in full, with the rest retrieved from reference TRBV5-6 and TRBJ2-3, is DAGVTQSPTHLIKTRGQQVTLRCSPKSGHDTVSWYQQALGQGPQFIFQYYEEEERQRGNFPDRFSGHQFPNYSSELNVNALLLGDSALYLCASSLFLGGTQYFGPGTRLTVL.

The chain uses TRBV27 and TRBJ2-1; maybe TRBD2 (6 bases). Germline lookup yields CDR1 MNHEY and CDR2 SMNVEV (reference sequence). V lost 5 bases and J 9 bases, leaving 20 bases between the germline ends. The CDR3 is 15 residues long. This CDR3 is CASSLSGLGDTEQFF. In nucleotides, the CDR3 is TGTGCCAGCAGTCTCAGCGGGCTAGGGGATACTGAGCAGTTCTTC.

The rearrangement joins TRBV5-1 to TRBJ2-1; possibly TRBD2 for D (7 bases). The CDR3 spans 15 residues. V lost 0 bases and J lost 7, with 14 bases in between. CDR1 and CDR2 from the germline V gene are SGHRS and YFSETQ. The CDR3 reads CASSLEGGPWNEQFF. The CDR3 nucleotides are TGCGCCAGCAGCTTGGAGGGGGGGCCTTGGAATGAGCAGTTCTTC.

With respect to this clone: The junction shows a germline mismatch at one end, possibly a read error. The chain recombines TRBV18 with TRBJ2-5, with D possibly being TRBD2 (5 bases). Germline CDR1 and CDR2: KGHSH and LQKENI. The CDR3 is 14 residues long. In nucleotides, the CDR3 is TGTGCCAGCTCACCGACCGGGATCCAAGAGATCCAGTACTTC. It encodes CASSPTGIQEIQYF.

V is TRBV5-4 and J is TRBJ1-1; 7 bases are a match to TRBD1. The CDR3 sequence is 14 residues long. Trimming removed 4 bases from V and 1 base from J; junction bases left unmatched: 4. Germline CDR1 is SGHNT and CDR2 is YYREEE (reference sequence). The CDR3: CASSSRQGNTEAFF. CDR3 sequence (DNA): TGTGCCAGCAGCAGTCGACAGGGGAACACTGAAGCTTTCTTT.

The sample holds one count of this clone. This chain connects TRBV27 to TRBJ2-3; 7 nucleotides agree with TRBD1. The CDR3 totals 16 residues. The ends lost 1 base at V and 8 bases at J; junction bases unmatched: 12. Germline assignment: CDR1 MNHEY and CDR2 SMNVEV (reference sequence). The CDR3 DNA reads TGTGCCAGCAGTTTATTAGGGCAGGGGGAAGCTGTTACGCAGTATTTT. Its protein product is CASSLLGQGEAVTQYF.

This clone was detected once. CDR3 bases: TGTGCCAGCAGTCCGTCAAGGGGGAGCAATCAGCCCCAGCATTTT. Its translation: CASSPSRGSNQPQHF. This chain connects TRBV6-1 to TRBJ1-5; tentatively, D is TRBD1 (6 bases). The length of the CDR3 is 15 residues. V was cut by 5 bases and J by 1 base, with 12 bases left in between. The V gene's germline CDR1 is MNHNS and CDR2 SASEGT.

Worth noting for this clone: One end of the junction does not line up with germline, which may come from a read error. The chain has TRBV14 and TRBJ1-1; 8 bases are a match to TRBD1. This CDR3 contains 16 residues. Germline V CDR1 and CDR2: SGHDN, FVKESK. CDR3 amino acids: CASSQFRTGPDTEALF. The CDR3 region has the DNA TGTGCCAGCAGCCAATTCCGGACAGGGCCGGACACTGAAGCTCTCTTT. Drawing the rest from reference TRBV14 and TRBJ1-1, the complete variable domain is EAGVTQFPSHSVIEKGQTVTLRCDPISGHDNLYWYRRVMGKEIKFLLHFVKESKQDESGMPNNRFLAERTGGTYSTLKVQPAELEDSGVYFCASSQFRTGPDTEALFGQGTRLTVV.

This chain uses TRBV10-3 with TRBJ1-5; 7 bases map to TRBD1. There are 14 residues in the CDR3. In germline, CDR1 is ENHRY, CDR2 SYGVKD. The V and J ends lost 4 bases and 6 bases, in that order; junction bases with no gene match: 6. CDR3 DNA sequence: TGTGCCATCAGTGGACAGGGACGGGGTCAGCCCCAGCATTTT. It specifies CAISGQGRGQPQHF.

The chain is built from TRBV7-9 and TRBJ1-1, with TRBD1 matching over 7 bases. The CDR3 covers 15 residues. Trimming removed 5 bases from V and 9 bases from J; junction bases left unmatched: 15. Germline loops: CDR1 SEHNR, CDR2 FQNEAQ (reference sequence). This chain's CDR3 is CASSLPGTAREKAFF. CDR3 in DNA: TGTGCCAGCAGCCTACCCGGGACAGCGAGAGAAAAAGCTTTCTTT. The variable domain in full, completed from reference TRBV7-9 and TRBJ1-1, reads DTGVSQNPRHKITKRGQNVTFRCDPISEHNRLYWYRQTLGQGPEFLTYFQNEAQLEKSRLLSDRFSAERPKGSFSTLEIQRTEQGDSAMYLCASSLPGTAREKAFFGQGTRLTVV.

The chain has TRBV21-1 and TRBJ2-2; the D call in the table, TRBD1, was not verified against the DNA. TRBV21-1 is flagged as a pseudogene. The CDR3 covers 17 residues. CDR3 bases: TGTGCCAGCAGCAAAGCGCGTGCCAGGGGTGACACCGGGGAGCTGTTTTTT. It encodes CASSKARARGDTGELFF.

V gene TRBV28 combines with J gene TRBJ1-3; 10 bases align to TRBD1. The V and J ends lost 7 bases and 7 bases, in that order; junction bases with no gene match: 4. The CDR3 totals 13 residues. Germline loops: CDR1 MDHEN, CDR2 SYDVKM. CDR3 region: CASNWDRGNTIYF. The CDR3 coding sequence is TGTGCCAGCAATTGGGACAGGGGTAACACCATATATTTT.

The chain is built from TRBV10-2 and TRBJ2-7, with 9 nucleotides matching TRBD2. Trimming removed 7 bases from V and 4 bases from J; junction bases left unmatched: 11. Germline CDR1 and CDR2: WSHSY and SAAADI. CDR3 length: 15 residues. The CDR3 protein is CASTTRAGGPYEQYF. The CDR3 coding sequence is TGCGCCAGCACCACGCGGGCGGGAGGGCCTTACGAGCAGTACTTC.

The chain couples TRBV5-4 to TRBJ1-2, with 7 bases lining up with TRBD1. V gave up 3 bases and J gave up 8 bases; unmatched junction bases: 7. CDR3 length: 13 amino acids. Germline assignment: CDR1 SGHNT and CDR2 YYREEE (reference sequence). CDR3 DNA sequence: TGTGCCAGCAGCTCCGACAGGGTGGACGGCTACACCTTC. Amino acids: CASSSDRVDGYTF.

V usage is TRBV30 and J usage is TRBJ1-2; D not resolved. V was pared by 0 bases and J by 0 bases, with 11 bases between. The germline gives CDR1 GTSNPN, CDR2 SVGIG (reference sequence). The CDR3 extends over 15 amino acids. The CDR3 DNA reads as TGTGCCTGGAGTGTACGCCAAGCGACTAACTATGGCTACACCTTC. Amino acids: CAWSVRQATNYGYTF.

This sequence joins TRBV11-2 and TRBJ2-2; 7 bases agree with TRBD2. CDR1 is SGHAT and CDR2 is FQNNGV in the germline V gene. CDR3 length: 13 residues. Trimming took 5 bases from V and 5 from J; bases not matched to a gene: 2. The CDR3 loop reads CASSGGGTGELFF. The DNA of the CDR3 is TGTGCCAGCAGCGGGGGGGGGACCGGGGAGCTGTTTTTT.

The chain combines TRBV5-6 with TRBJ2-7; 7 bases are shared with TRBD2. The germline V gene has CDR1 SGHDT and CDR2 YYEEEE. The CDR3 totals 18 residues. The junction had 20 bases not matched to a gene; V was cut back by 4 bases and J by 4 bases. The DNA for the CDR3 is TGTGCCAGCAGCCCCAGTGGGGGGGTCGGGAAGGGGAAGTACGAGCAGTACTTC. Residues: CASSPSGGVGKGKYEQYF.

V gene TRBV5-1 combines with J gene TRBJ1-5; weak D call: TRBD1 (5 bases). The ends were cut back, 4 bases at V and 4 bases at J, with 15 bases in the middle. This CDR3 has 15 residues. Germline-derived CDR1 and CDR2 are SGHRS and YFSETQ. The CDR3 is CASSPGEVGNQPQHF. DNA of the CDR3: TGCGCCAGCAGCCCGGGGGAGGTGGGAAATCAGCCCCAGCATTTT.

The V and J genes are TRBV2 and TRBJ1-2; no firm D call. Germline V gene data show CDR1 as SNHLY and CDR2 as FYNNEI. The CDR3 extends over 13 amino acids. V was shortened by 4 bases and J by 2 bases, with 8 bases between the two germline ends. CDR3 nucleotide sequence: TGTGCCAGCAGTGCCGTCGTGAACTATGGCTACACCTTC. Protein product: CASSAVVNYGYTF.

This clone has just a few counts. CDR3 DNA sequence: TGTGCCAGCAGTTCGGGACTGGGGTCGGGCGGGGAGCTGTTTTTT. Its protein product is CASSSGLGSGGELFF. The J gene is TRBJ2-2, the V gene TRBV6-6; possibly TRBD2 for D (6 bases). The CDR3 extends over 15 amino acids. Looked up from germline, CDR1 is MNHNY and CDR2 is SVGAGI (reference sequence). V was pared by 4 bases and J by 7 bases, with 16 bases between.

Points on this clone: At one of its ends the junction is not consistent with the germline gene, which may arise from a read error. The rearrangement joins TRBV5-1 to TRBJ2-2, with D perhaps TRBD1 (7 bases). Looked up from germline, CDR1 is SGHRS and CDR2 is YFSETQ. The CDR3 is 19 amino acids. CDR3 sequence reads: CASSLGGGQVVRGAGGLFF. The CDR3 DNA reads TGCGCCAGCAGCTTAGGCGGTGGACAGGTCGTAAGAGGGGCCGGGGGGCTGTTTTTT.

This clone showed up just a few times. The V call is TRBV4-2, the J call TRBJ1-5, with D unresolved. This CDR3 spans 14 amino acids. Deletions cut 4 bases from V and 6 bases from J, with 13 bases between. Per the germline V gene, CDR1 is LGHNA and CDR2 is YNFKEQ. CDR3: CASSPRKSGQPQHF. CDR3 DNA: TGTGCCAGCAGCCCCCGCAAGAGTGGTCAGCCCCAGCATTTT.

CDR3 DNA sequence: TGTGCCAGCAGCTTGGGACTAGTGGGCACCGGGGAGCTGTTTTTT. Its protein product is CASSLGLVGTGELFF. This chain joins TRBV5-6 and TRBJ2-2; weak D call: TRBD2 (6 bases). V was shortened by 0 bases and J by 4 bases, with 10 bases between the two germline ends. This CDR3 contains 15 residues. CDR1 SGHDT and CDR2 YYEEEE come from the germline V gene.